The present entry profiles one T cell receptor (beta chain) with its context. CDR1 and CDR2 from the germline V gene are MGHRA and YSYEKL. CDR3 length equals 15 residues. The germline V and J ends were trimmed by 1 base and 6 bases, with 12 bases remaining between them. This sample is drawn from a study of blood T cell repertoires in COVID-19. Study summary: COVID-19 samples, acute and convalescent, were from the United States, Italy and Spain.

Recruits, aged about 18 to 100 years, lived in 24 US areas. Either two negative PCRs, clearance, or symptom resolution qualified Cohort 3 donors as recovered. In the study's own analysis: Reference gene primer amplification gave nucleated cell count estimates. Only in-frame clones appear in the TCRdb table, and some are missing; sequencing was by immunoSEQ multiplex PCR. D and trimming come from the DNA, and the V and J calls and clone size come from that table. The repertoire holds over 150,000 clones, with approximately 85% as singletons. The receptor's source is a man aged 35-49 years who had recovered from COVID-19. The sample consisted of PBMCs or T cells enriched from blood (not recorded which). The chain joins TRBV4-1 to TRBJ2-2; possible D gene TRBD2, 5 bases. CDR3 nucleotide sequence: TGCGCCAGCAGCCAAGGAACTGGGAGTTCCGGGGAGCTGTTTTTT. Protein sequence: CASSQGTGSSGELFF.